A single T cell receptor (beta chain) is shown here with its context. What it recognizes is unknown. Relative to the germline gene, one junction end is altered; a read error may explain this. The sample belongs to a study of T cells in localized non-small cell lung cancer. Germline V gives CDR1 SGHDN, CDR2 FVKESK. The CDR3 has 15 amino acids. The assay was immunoSEQ multiplex PCR, and TCRdb's table has in-frame clones only and misses some. Of approximately 41,000 clones listed, approximately 90% are singletons. Findings and caveats of the study: The greatest T cell clonality was found in uninvolved adjacent lung (higher than in tumor). Sequencing covered just one tumor region, so heterogeneity cannot be ruled out. Adjacent lung held a median roughly 60 of the top 100 tumor clones.

This sample comprised peripheral blood mononuclear cells, obtained before any cancer treatment. The chain couples TRBV14 to TRBJ1-4; tentatively, D is TRBD1 (5 bases). This sequence originates from an older male donor with stage II lung adenocarcinoma. The CDR3 spells CASSRSTATTEKLFF. The CDR3 coding sequence is TGTGCCAGCAGTAGATCGACAGCGACTACTGAAAAACTGTTTTTT.